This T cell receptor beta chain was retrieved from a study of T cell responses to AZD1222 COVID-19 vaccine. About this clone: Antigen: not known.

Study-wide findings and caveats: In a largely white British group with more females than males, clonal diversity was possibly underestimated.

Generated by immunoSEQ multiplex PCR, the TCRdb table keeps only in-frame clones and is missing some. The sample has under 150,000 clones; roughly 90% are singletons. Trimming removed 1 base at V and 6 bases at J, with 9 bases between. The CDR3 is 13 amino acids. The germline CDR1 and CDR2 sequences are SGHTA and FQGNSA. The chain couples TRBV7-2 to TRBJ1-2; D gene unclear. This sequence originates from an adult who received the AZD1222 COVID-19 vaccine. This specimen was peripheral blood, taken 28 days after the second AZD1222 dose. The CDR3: CASSLVGYDGYTF. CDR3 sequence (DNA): TGTGCCAGCAGCTTAGTTGGGTATGATGGCTACACCTTC.